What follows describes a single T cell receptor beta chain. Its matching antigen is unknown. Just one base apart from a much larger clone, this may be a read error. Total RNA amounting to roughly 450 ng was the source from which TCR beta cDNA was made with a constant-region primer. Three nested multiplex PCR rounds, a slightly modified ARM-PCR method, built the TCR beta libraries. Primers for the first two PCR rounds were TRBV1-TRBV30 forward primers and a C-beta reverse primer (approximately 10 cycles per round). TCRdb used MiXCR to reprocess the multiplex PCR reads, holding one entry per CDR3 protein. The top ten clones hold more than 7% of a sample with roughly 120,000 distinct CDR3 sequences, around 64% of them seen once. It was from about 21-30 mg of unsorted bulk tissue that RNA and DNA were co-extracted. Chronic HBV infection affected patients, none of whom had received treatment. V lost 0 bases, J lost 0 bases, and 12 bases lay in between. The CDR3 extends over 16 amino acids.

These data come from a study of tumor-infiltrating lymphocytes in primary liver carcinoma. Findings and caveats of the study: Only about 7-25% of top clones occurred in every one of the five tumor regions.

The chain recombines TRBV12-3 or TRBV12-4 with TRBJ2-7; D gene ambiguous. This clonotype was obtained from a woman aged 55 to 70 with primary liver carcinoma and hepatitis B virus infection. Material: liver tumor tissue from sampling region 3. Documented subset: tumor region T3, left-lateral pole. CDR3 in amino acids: CASSLARRPSSYEQYF. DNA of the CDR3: TGTGCCAGCAGTTTAGCTCGCAGGCCGAGCTCCTACGAGCAGTACTTC.